This TCR beta chain originates from a study of blood T cell repertoires in COVID-19 (TCRdb year 2020). Turning to the overall study: Collaborator samples came from the United States, Italy and Spain and covered acute and convalescent phases of COVID-19. The repertoires were made available in a free public database intended to serve as a resource for research on the immune response to SARS-CoV-2. The samples were drawn from the first 160 participants of the ongoing ImmuneRACE study and from 950 to 1,500 subjects provided by 6 global collaborators. The sample metadata nearly always contained a de-identified subject ID, COVID-19 status, age in years and sex. Where available, HLA class I and class II types were taken from metadata supplied by the sample provider and were not determined by assay-based typing. Subjects who had been exposed to COVID-19, were actively infected with it, or had recovered from it provided the deeply sampled blood TCRbeta repertoires that made up the dataset. The material from the prospective study consisted of cDNA or gDNA derived from T cells, B-cell-depleted T cells, or PBMCs. Overall results and qualifications from the work: Clinical and demographic metadata were provided uncurated, with the amount varying by source and participant.

The immunoSEQ Assay, a bias-controlled multiplex PCR, was used to amplify TCRbeta CDR3 regions from genomic DNA. Per the authors' processing: The number of nucleated cells in each sample was estimated from the amplification of reference gene primers within the assay. Sequence reads were collapsed and filtered to measure the absolute abundance of every unique TCRbeta CDR3 rearrangement. For each sample, productive Simpson clonality was calculated by taking the square root of Simpson's diversity index across productive rearrangements. Entries here come from immuneACCESS through TCRdb and include only in-frame sequences with V and J called. Some clones fail to appear in such tables; in the studies checked, an unresolved V gene covers under half of the shortfall, and the cause of the remainder is unknown. V and J calls and clone size come straight from that table; D and trimming were deduced from the DNA. The sample includes over 120,000 clones, with roughly 84% observed a single time. Jointly, the top ten make up more than 3.5% of the sample.

Collaborating institutions collected whole blood in K2EDTA tubes following their own protocols. Collaborator samples were shipped for TCRbeta analysis as frozen whole blood, isolated PBMCs, or DNA extracted from either sample type. The V end gives up 6 bases and the J end 8 bases, leaving 9 bases in the junction not matched to a gene. Looking up the germline V gene yields CDR1 MDHEN and CDR2 SYDVKM. Including the terminal cysteine and phenylalanine, the CDR3 comprises 15 residues. Of the read, only the CDR3 DNA is kept; its 45 bases are in frame from base 1. With regard to this clone: Its recognized antigen is unknown. No much larger clonotype is one base removed from it; base qualities were not supplied.

This receptor was identified in a woman aged 55 to 70 with acute or convalescent COVID-19. The sequencing sample was made of peripheral blood. The rearrangement joined TRBV28 to TRBJ1-4; TRBD1 fits 10 bases in the junction. The DNA sequence follows: TGTGCCAGCAGCTTTTTGGGACAGGGGAAGGAAAAACTGTTTTTT. Protein translation: CASSFLGQGKEKLFF. Where the CDR3 stops, the reference TRBV28 and TRBJ1-4 genes take over; the full variable domain is DVKVTQSSRYLVKRTGEKVFLECVQDMDHENMFWYRQDPGLGLRLIYFSYDVKMKEKGDIPEGYSVSREKKERFSLILESASTNQTSMYLCASSFLGQGKEKLFFGSGTQLSVL.